The 20 T cell receptor beta chains below come from one sample, sequenced in a study of T cells in Graves' hyperthyroidism and ophthalmopathy. Using RNA transcripts as the source, TCR beta CDR3 regions were amplified. With the HTBI primer set, the TCR CDR3 went through a first round of RT-PCR. MiXCR, run by TCRdb on the multiplex PCR reads, gives a single entry per CDR3 protein. The data hold about 740,000 distinct CDR3 sequences, with around 13% observed a single time. Material for sequencing was blood. The receptors were sampled from a woman aged 18-29 years with Graves' hyperthyroidism.

This clonotype was detected only a few times. The gene calls are TRBV4-1 and TRBJ2-3, with TRBD1 identical over 7 bases. The germline V gene has CDR1 MGHRA and CDR2 YSYEKL. CDR3 length: 15 residues. The V and J ends lost 3 bases and 3 bases, in that order; junction bases with no gene match: 6. The chain's CDR3 is CASSHPDRYTDTQYF. DNA for the CDR3: TGCGCCAGCAGCCACCCGGACAGGTATACAGATACGCAGTATTTT.

At least ten counts were recorded for this clonotype. V usage is TRBV28 and J usage is TRBJ2-3, with a tentative D call TRBD1 (6 bases). Trimming removed 5 bases from V and 6 bases from J, with 15 bases in between. This CDR3 is built from 14 residues. Germline CDR1 MDHEN, CDR2 SYDVKM. CDR3 amino acids: CASSVPGQLDTQYF. CDR3 nucleotide sequence: TGTGCCAGCAGTGTTCCGGGACAACTCGATACGCAGTATTTT.

The rearrangement links TRBV20-1 to TRBJ2-5; TRBD2 aligns across 11 bases. Germline values: CDR1 DFQATT, CDR2 SNEGSKA (reference sequence). CDR3 length: 13 residues. The DNA of the CDR3 is TGCAGGGCACCGTCTAGCGGGGGGGAGACCCAGTACTTC. It yields the protein CRAPSSGGETQYF.

The J gene is TRBJ2-7, the V gene TRBV4-1; D perhaps matches TRBD1 (6 bases). Trimming pared 2 bases from V and 1 base from J, leaving 18 bases between. The CDR3 runs to 17 residues. The V gene's germline CDR1 is MGHRA and CDR2 YSYEKL. The CDR3 bases are TGCGCCAGCAGCCAATTAAGAGGGGGTGACCAATCCTACGAGCAGTACTTC. As protein: CASSQLRGGDQSYEQYF.

In this sample, this clonotype turned up many times. V is TRBV28 and J is TRBJ2-7; D tentatively fits TRBD1 or TRBD2 (6 bases each). Germline V CDR1 and CDR2: MDHEN, SYDVKM. The CDR3 has 15 residues. The V end lost 5 bases, the J end lost 0 bases, and 14 bases lay between the germline ends. The CDR3 reads CASSQGTASSYEQYF. The CDR3 nucleotides are TGTGCCAGCAGTCAGGGGACTGCGAGCTCCTACGAGCAGTACTTC.

This clonotype was detected only a few times. Possible read error: a much larger clone is one base away. The chain is built from TRBV30 and TRBJ1-2; possible D gene TRBD1, 5 bases. Germline CDR1 reads GTSNPN; CDR2 reads SVGIG (reference sequence). This CDR3 has 13 amino acids. V lost 2 bases, J lost 3 bases, and 10 bases lay in between. The CDR3 region has the DNA TGTGCCTGGAGTTATCGACAGCACTATGGCTACACCTTC. Amino acid sequence: CAWSYRQHYGYTF.

This clonotype has a count of ten or more. This chain joins TRBV30 and TRBJ2-2, with TRBD2 identical over 9 bases. This CDR3 comprises 17 residues. Per the germline V gene, CDR1 is GTSNPN and CDR2 is SVGIG (reference sequence). The V segment lost 0 bases and the J segment 5 bases; nucleotides outside the gene matches: 10. The CDR3: CAWSVVGSGSLTGELFF. As DNA, the CDR3 is TGTGCCTGGAGTGTAGTGGGTAGCGGGAGTCTGACCGGGGAGCTGTTTTTT.

The chain is built from TRBV19 and TRBJ2-7; 8 bases are a match to TRBD2. The germline CDR1 and CDR2 sequences are LNHDA and SQIVND (reference sequence). This CDR3 has 16 amino acids. J gave up 7 bases and V 1 base, and 12 bases lay outside the gene matches. The CDR3 bases are TGTGCCAGTAGTATAGGGGTACTAGCGGATAGTGAAGAGCAGTACTTC. Translating it yields CASSIGVLADSEEQYF.

In this sample, this clonotype turned up many times. The chain carries TRBV28 and TRBJ2-2; no reliable D call. V lost 7 bases to trimming and J lost 4 bases, with 10 bases between them. CDR1 is MDHEN and CDR2 is SYDVKM in the germline V gene. CDR3 length: 13 residues. The CDR3 sequence: CASMMGFTGELFF. The CDR3 coding sequence is TGTGCCAGCATGATGGGGTTCACCGGGGAGCTGTTTTTT.

On this clonotype: A much more abundant neighbour one base away suggests this may be a read error. The chain combines TRBV2 with TRBJ2-1; D gene ambiguous. The CDR3 contains 14 residues. The germline V gene has CDR1 SNHLY and CDR2 FYNNEI. V was pared by 5 bases and J by 9 bases, with 17 bases between. The CDR3 nucleotides read TGTGCCAGCAGTCCCTATCACCATCTGGTTGAGCAGTTCTTC. Translated: CASSPYHHLVEQFF. The entire variable domain, with the rest obtained from reference TRBV2 and TRBJ2-1, is as follows: EPEVTQTPSHQVTQMGQEVILRCVPISNHLYFYWYRQILGQKVEFLVSFYNNEISEKSEIFDDQFSVERPDGSNFTLKIRSTKLEDSAMYFCASSPYHHLVEQFFGPGTRLTVL.

V gene TRBV20-1 combines with J gene TRBJ2-1; D remains unclear. The CDR3 has 14 residues. Germline-derived CDR1 and CDR2 are DFQATT and SNEGSKA (reference sequence). V was shortened by 1 base and J by 10 bases, with 17 bases between the two germline ends. CDR3 DNA sequence: TGCAGTGCTAGAGTCAGGACCTGGGCCAAGGAGCAGTTCTTC. Protein: CSARVRTWAKEQFF.

This clonotype was seen only a few times. The chain recombines TRBV5-1 with TRBJ2-1, with D possibly TRBD2 on 5 matching bases. From germline, CDR1 is SGHRS and CDR2 YFSETQ. The CDR3 has 15 amino acids. Trimming shortened V by 4 bases and J by 5 bases, and 16 bases separated the two germline ends. CDR3 amino acids: CASSPDWNRNNEQFF. The CDR3 coding sequence is TGCGCCAGCAGCCCGGACTGGAATAGGAACAATGAGCAGTTCTTC.

This clonotype was observed many times. The chain is built from TRBV20-1 and TRBJ2-2; D gene ambiguous. Trimming removed 0 bases at V and 6 bases at J, with 11 bases between. Germline V gene lookup returns CDR1 DFQATT and CDR2 SNEGSKA (reference sequence). The length of the CDR3 is 14 residues. The CDR3 nucleotides read TGCAGTGCTAGAGACGCCCTGATTGCCGGGGAGCTGTTTTTT. Amino acids: CSARDALIAGELFF.

The gene calls are TRBV28 and TRBJ2-3; TRBD2 is a possible D gene (5 bases). The V gene lost 6 bases and the J gene lost 6 bases, with 19 bases spanning the gap. The CDR3 totals 15 residues. CDR1 MDHEN and CDR2 SYDVKM come from the germline V gene. The CDR3 region has the DNA TGTGCCAGCAGCCCCCCAGCGGCCCTGTCGGATACGCAGTATTTT. Amino acid sequence: CASSPPAALSDTQYF.

In its sample, this clonotype was seen many times. V gene TRBV6-1 combines with J gene TRBJ2-5; no clear D. V was pared by 5 bases and J by 5 bases, with 12 bases between. CDR1 and CDR2 (germline): MNHNS, SASEGT. The length of the CDR3 is 13 residues. The CDR3 here is CASSYNGRETQYF. The CDR3 bases are TGTGCCAGCAGTTACAATGGGCGGGAGACCCAGTACTTC.

The sample holds many counts of this clonotype. The genes are TRBV12-3 or TRBV12-4 and TRBJ2-1, with TRBD2 matching over 10 bases. With V trimmed by 5 bases and J by 7 bases, 8 bases remained unmatched. This CDR3 is 15 amino acids long. The CDR3: CASSTSGRAVNEQFF. CDR3 nucleotide sequence: TGTGCCAGCAGTACCAGCGGGAGGGCCGTAAATGAGCAGTTCTTC.

V and J are TRBV5-1 and TRBJ2-3; maybe TRBD1 (5 bases). The CDR3 runs 16 residues. Germline CDR1 is SGHRS and CDR2 is YFSETQ. V gave up 0 bases and J gave up 5 bases, with 16 bases separating them. The CDR3 bases are TGCGCCAGCAGCTTGGGACAGATCGGTGGGTTAGATACGCAGTATTTT. As protein: CASSLGQIGGLDTQYF.

In its sample, this clonotype was seen many times. This sequence joins TRBV30 and TRBJ2-2; 9 nucleotides align to TRBD2. Germline CDR1 and CDR2: GTSNPN and SVGIG (reference sequence). The CDR3 has 15 amino acids. V trimming: 1 base; J trimming: 7 bases; junction bases outside the gene matches: 7. The CDR3 sequence is CAWSGWTSAGGELFF. The CDR3 nucleotides are TGTGCCTGGAGTGGCTGGACTAGCGCGGGCGGGGAGCTGTTTTTT.

The J gene is TRBJ1-2, the V gene TRBV27; tentative D call: TRBD1 (5 bases). Per the germline V gene, CDR1 is MNHEY and CDR2 is SMNVEV (reference sequence). CDR3 length equals 17 residues. Trimming took off 2 bases at V and 8 bases at J, with 24 bases between the two ends. The CDR3 region has the DNA TGTGCCAGCAGTTTAAGCCTACCCATTGGAGGGGAAGACGGCTACACCTTC. Its translation is CASSLSLPIGGEDGYTF.

There are many counts of this clonotype. J is TRBJ1-1 and V is TRBV7-2; weak D call: TRBD1 (6 bases). Germline-derived CDR1 and CDR2 are SGHTA and FQGNSA. V was shortened by 4 bases and J by 6 bases, with 12 bases between the two germline ends. The CDR3 extends over 13 amino acids. CDR3 in amino acids: CASSSQQGPEAFF. The DNA of the CDR3 is TGTGCCAGCAGCTCGCAACAGGGACCTGAAGCTTTCTTT.